The 11 T cell receptor beta chains below come from one sample, sequenced in a study of shared clonotypes between healthy human individuals. The assay was immunoSEQ multiplex PCR, and TCRdb's table has in-frame clones only and misses some. The sample comprises around 1.9 million clones, just over 90% of which are singletons, and around 1.7% rests with the top ten. CD45RO-negative, CCR7-positively selected cells formed the naive CD8 fraction, excluding terminally differentiated effector memory CD45RA+ cells. The sequencing input was naive CD8+ T cells from PBMCs. These receptors were taken from a man aged 18 to 29 in good health. Some clones in this sample may be carry-over from other donors' samples.

This clone was recorded only once. Within the sample, other DNA sequences also encode this same CDR3. J is TRBJ2-7 and V is TRBV6-1; D ambiguous. The CDR3 runs 10 residues. Trimming removed 6 bases at V and 3 bases at J, with 3 bases between. Germline V gives CDR1 MNHNS, CDR2 SASEGT. The CDR3 sequence: CASSYYEQYF. The DNA of the CDR3 is TGTGCCAGCAGCTACTACGAGCAGTACTTC.

This clone has just one count. The chain links TRBV5-4 to TRBJ2-7, with TRBD2 as a possible D gene (6 bases). This CDR3 has 14 residues. In germline, CDR1 is SGHNT, CDR2 YYREEE (reference sequence). The V end was cut by 1 base, the J end by 3 bases, with 11 bases between. CDR3 loop: CASSLFGTFYEQYF. In nucleotides, the CDR3 is TGTGCCAGCAGCTTGTTTGGGACTTTCTACGAGCAGTACTTC.

J is TRBJ1-1 and V is TRBV2; D not resolved. Germline assignment: CDR1 SNHLY and CDR2 FYNNEI. The CDR3 totals 13 residues. V lost 8 bases, J lost 3 bases, and 13 bases lay in between. This CDR3 is CASPDWADTEAFF. The CDR3 coding sequence is TGTGCCAGCCCCGATTGGGCAGACACTGAAGCTTTCTTT.

The chain couples TRBV6-6 to TRBJ2-7, with no clear D. Germline lookup yields CDR1 MNHNY and CDR2 SVGAGI (reference sequence). CDR3 length equals 13 residues. V shed 5 bases and J shed 4 bases, with 12 bases lying between them. CDR3 bases: TGTGCCAGCAGTGGATACAGAGATTACGAGCAGTACTTC. It specifies CASSGYRDYEQYF.

The chain joins TRBV6-5 to TRBJ2-1; D remains ambiguous. Trimming shortened V by 0 bases and J by 6 bases, and 6 bases separated the two germline ends. There are 13 residues in the CDR3. CDR1 and CDR2 from the germline V gene are MNHEY and SVGAGI. Here the CDR3 reads CASSYSTLNEQFF. In nucleotides, the CDR3 is TGTGCCAGCAGTTACTCGACCCTCAATGAGCAGTTCTTC.

The chain has TRBV21-1 and TRBJ1-1. TRBV21-1 is assigned pseudogene status. This CDR3 region has 13 residues. The CDR3 DNA reads TGTGCCAGCAGCGGGAGATGGGGCTACGAAGCTTTCTTT. It encodes CASSGRWGYEAFF.

The gene calls are TRBV28 and TRBJ2-7; D possibly corresponds to TRBD1 (6 bases). Germline CDR1 reads MDHEN; CDR2 reads SYDVKM. V was clipped by 2 bases and J by 4 bases, with 9 bases between them. The CDR3 runs to 13 residues. CDR3 sequence reads: CASSLTGRYEQYF. The CDR3 DNA follows: TGTGCCAGCAGTTTAACAGGGAGATACGAGCAGTACTTC.

The V and J genes are TRBV9 and TRBJ2-3; maybe TRBD2 (6 bases). The CDR3 contains 15 residues. V gave up 1 base and J gave up 2 bases, with 11 bases separating them. Germline CDR1 SGDLS, CDR2 YYNGEE. The CDR3 DNA reads as TGTGCCAGCAGCGTATCCGGGAGCAACACAGATACGCAGTATTTT. Translation gives CASSVSGSNTDTQYF.

The rearrangement links TRBV29-1 to TRBJ1-1, with D possibly being TRBD1 (6 bases). The CDR3 consists of 12 residues. V shed 5 bases and J shed 8 bases, with 15 bases lying between them. CDR1 and CDR2 (germline): SQVTM, ANQGSEA. The CDR3 DNA follows: TGCAGCGTTACCGGACAGCAAGAAGAAGCTTTCTTT. It translates to CSVTGQQEEAFF. Together with reference TRBV29-1 and TRBJ1-1, the CDR3 gives the full variable domain: SAVISQKPSRDICQRGTSLTIQCQVDSQVTMMFWYRQQPGQSLTLIATANQGSEATYESGFVIDKFPISRPNLTFSTLTVSNMSPEDSSIYLCSVTGQQEEAFFGQGTRLTVV.

The rearrangement links TRBV4-1 to TRBJ2-2; D gene ambiguous. CDR3 length equals 14 residues. Germline V gives CDR1 MGHRA, CDR2 YSYEKL. Trimming took 4 bases from V and 6 from J, leaving 12 bases between them. Written as DNA, the CDR3 is TGCGCCAGCAGCCTCGCGGCGAAGGCCGGGGAGCTGTTTTTT. Protein product: CASSLAAKAGELFF.

The chain links TRBV19 to TRBJ2-3; D is possibly TRBD2 (6 bases). V was cut by 4 bases and J by 5 bases, with 13 bases left in between. This CDR3 comprises 14 residues. Looked up from germline, CDR1 is LNHDA and CDR2 is SQIVND (reference sequence). The CDR3 sequence is CASSTPSVGDTQYF. In DNA, the CDR3 is TGTGCCAGTAGTACCCCTAGCGTGGGAGATACGCAGTATTTT.